A selection of T cell receptor beta chains follows, all from one sample in a study of CXCR3-negative and CXCR3-positive naive CD8 T cells. Each CDR3 protein gets one entry in TCRdb, which reprocessed the 5' RACE reads and gives no DNA. This sample's clone table lists over 150,000 distinct CDR3 sequences. The material sequenced was naive CXCR3+ CD8+ T cells from blood. The receptor source for this set is a human donor in good health. Some clones in this sample may be carry-over from other donors' samples. The CDR3 runs from the conserved cysteine through the conserved F or W.

V gene	J gene	CDR3 protein
TRBV7-3	TRBJ1-2	CASSAAGANGYTF
TRBV7-8	TRBJ2-7	CASSSRPGGEQYF
TRBV3-1	TRBJ1-2	CASSQVGDGRNYGYTF
TRBV20-1	TRBJ2-7	CSARGLSSYEQYF
TRBV29-1	TRBJ1-1	CSGVGPAKNTEAFF
TRBV7-9	TRBJ2-5	CASSSGLAGTRETQYF
TRBV7-9	TRBJ2-7	CASSLGRGEQYF
TRBV7-3	TRBJ2-7	CASSLTGAGFQYF
TRBV28	TRBJ2-7	CASSGIWDRALAGEAYEQYF
TRBV7-9	TRBJ2-1	CASSSDYRGRPLGDEQFF
TRBV5-1	TRBJ1-1	CASSLTGTEAFF
TRBV5-1	TRBJ1-1	CASSLSSGSRNTEAFF
TRBV28	TRBJ2-3	CASRIAGGPGSTDTQYF
TRBV6-2/TRBV6-3	TRBJ2-3	CASSYSDGGAIDTQYF
TRBV7-3	TRBJ2-5	CASSPEGALETQYF
TRBV12-5	TRBJ1-2	CASGLGQSYYGYTF
TRBV29-1	TRBJ1-1	CSVESGTGSAEAFF
TRBV20-1	TRBJ2-7	CSATRLAGGPEQYF
TRBV29-1	TRBJ1-3	CSVVTPSSGNTIYF
TRBV6-1	TRBJ2-2	CASRDLPSYGISNTGELFF
TRBV5-1	TRBJ1-1	CASSPGQGWNTEAFF
TRBV4-3	TRBJ1-1	CASSPHRRNTEAFF
TRBV4-1	TRBJ2-5	CASSPSRTSGSQETQYF
TRBV29-1	TRBJ2-7	CSVVVFREGPSYEQYF
TRBV20-1	TRBJ2-7	CSARFSGKGREQYF
TRBV2	TRBJ2-7	CASNGGGGYEQYF
TRBV27	TRBJ1-6	CASSLAAGVGSPLHF
TRBV28	TRBJ1-2	CASSTTPDRAHGYTF
TRBV9	TRBJ1-1	CASSVEDRPTEAFF
TRBV9	TRBJ2-1	CASSVGADHYNEQFF